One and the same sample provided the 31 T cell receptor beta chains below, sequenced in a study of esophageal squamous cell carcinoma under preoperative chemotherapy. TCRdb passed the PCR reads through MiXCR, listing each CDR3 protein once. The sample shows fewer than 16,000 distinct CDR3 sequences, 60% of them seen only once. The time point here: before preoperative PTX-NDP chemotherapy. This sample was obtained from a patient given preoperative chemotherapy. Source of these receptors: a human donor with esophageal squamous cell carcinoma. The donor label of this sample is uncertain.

The CDR3 loop reads CASSGQEQETQYF. CDR3 in DNA: TGTGCCAGCAGCGGACAGGAACAAGAGACCCAGTACTTC. V is TRBV6-1 and J is TRBJ2-1; TRBD1 matches 7 bases. The J call may be wrong; the DNA end is better matched by TRBJ2-5. CDR3 length equals 13 residues. From germline, CDR1 is MNHNS and CDR2 SASEGT.

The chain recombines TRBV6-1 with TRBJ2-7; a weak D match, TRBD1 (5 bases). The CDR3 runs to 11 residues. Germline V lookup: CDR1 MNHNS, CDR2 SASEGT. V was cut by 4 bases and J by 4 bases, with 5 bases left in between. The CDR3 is CASSGQYEQYF. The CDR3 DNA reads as TGTGCCAGCAGTGGACAGTACGAGCAGTACTTC.

The CDR3, as DNA: TGTGCCAGCAGTCCGGGACTCCGGGACCACGAGCAGTACTTC. Translating gives CASSPGLRDHEQYF. The chain employs TRBV6-1 and TRBJ2-7; a weak D match, TRBD2 (6 bases). The CDR3 loop spans 14 amino acids. With 5 bases removed from V and 5 bases from J, the gap between germline ends came to 16 bases. Looked up from germline, CDR1 is MNHNS and CDR2 is SASEGT.

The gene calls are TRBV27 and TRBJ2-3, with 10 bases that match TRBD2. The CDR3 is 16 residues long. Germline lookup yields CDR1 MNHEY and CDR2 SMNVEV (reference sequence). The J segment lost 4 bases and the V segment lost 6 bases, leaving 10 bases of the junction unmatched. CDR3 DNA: TGTGCCAGCAGGGTCAGCGGGGGGGGGGAGTCAGATACGCAGTATTTT. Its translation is CASRVSGGGESDTQYF.

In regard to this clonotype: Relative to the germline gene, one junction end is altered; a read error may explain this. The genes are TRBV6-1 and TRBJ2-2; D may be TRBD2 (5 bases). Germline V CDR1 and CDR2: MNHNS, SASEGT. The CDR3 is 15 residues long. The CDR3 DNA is TGTGCCAGCAGTGAGGGATGTGCGAACACCGGGGAGCTGTTCTTT. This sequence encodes CASSEGCANTGELFF.

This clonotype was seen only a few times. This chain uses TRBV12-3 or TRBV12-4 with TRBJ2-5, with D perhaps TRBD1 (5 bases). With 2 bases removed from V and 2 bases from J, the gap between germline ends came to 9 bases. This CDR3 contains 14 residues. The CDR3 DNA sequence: TGTGCCAGCAGTTTAATGACAGTACAAGAGACCCAGTACTTC. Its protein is CASSLMTVQETQYF.

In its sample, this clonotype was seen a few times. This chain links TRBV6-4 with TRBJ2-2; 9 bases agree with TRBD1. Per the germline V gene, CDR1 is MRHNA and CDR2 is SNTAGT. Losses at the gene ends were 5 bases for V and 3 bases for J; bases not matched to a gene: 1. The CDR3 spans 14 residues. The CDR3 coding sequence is TGTGCCAGCAGTAGGACAGGGGACACCGGGGAGCTGTTTTTT. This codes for CASSRTGDTGELFF.

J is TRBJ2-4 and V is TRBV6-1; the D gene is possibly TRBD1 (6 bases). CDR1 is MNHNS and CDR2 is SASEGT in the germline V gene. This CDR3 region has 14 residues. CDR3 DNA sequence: TGTGGCGGCGCGGGCGTGGGGGCCAAAGACACGCAGTACTTC. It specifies CGGAGVGAKDTQYF.

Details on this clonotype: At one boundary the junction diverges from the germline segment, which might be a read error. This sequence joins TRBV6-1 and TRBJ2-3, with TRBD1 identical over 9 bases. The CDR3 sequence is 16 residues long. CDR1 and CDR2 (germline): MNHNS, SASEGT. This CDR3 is CASSEGGQGPTNIQYF. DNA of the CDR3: TGTGCCAGCAGTGAAGGGGGACAGGGACCCACAAACATTCAGTACTTT.

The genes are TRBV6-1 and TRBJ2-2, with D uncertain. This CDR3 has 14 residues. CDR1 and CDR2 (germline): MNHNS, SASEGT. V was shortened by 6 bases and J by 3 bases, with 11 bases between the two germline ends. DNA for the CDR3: TGTGCCAGCAGACTCATCCGAGACACCGGGGAGCTGTTTTTT. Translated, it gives CASRLIRDTGELFF.

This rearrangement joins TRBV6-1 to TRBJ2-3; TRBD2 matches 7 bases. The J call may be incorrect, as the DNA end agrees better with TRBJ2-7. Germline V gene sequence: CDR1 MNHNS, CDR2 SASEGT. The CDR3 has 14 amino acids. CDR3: CASRGGLPTDTQYF. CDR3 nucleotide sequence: TGTGCCAGCAGGGGGGGGTTACCCACAGACACGCAGTACTTC.

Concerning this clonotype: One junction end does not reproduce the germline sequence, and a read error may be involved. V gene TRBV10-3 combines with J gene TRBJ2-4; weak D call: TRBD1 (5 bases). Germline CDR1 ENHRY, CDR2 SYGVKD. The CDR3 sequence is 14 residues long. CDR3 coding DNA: TGTGCCATCAGGGGGCAGAGAGGTAAAAACACGCAGTATTTC. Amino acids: CAIRGQRGKNTQYF.

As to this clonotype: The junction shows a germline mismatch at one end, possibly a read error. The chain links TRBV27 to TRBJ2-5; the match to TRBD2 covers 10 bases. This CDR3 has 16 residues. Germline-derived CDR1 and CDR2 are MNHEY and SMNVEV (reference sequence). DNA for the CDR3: TGTGCCAGCGCGGGCAGCGGGGGGGGGGACCAAGAGACGCAGTATTTC. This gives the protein CASAGSGGGDQETQYF.

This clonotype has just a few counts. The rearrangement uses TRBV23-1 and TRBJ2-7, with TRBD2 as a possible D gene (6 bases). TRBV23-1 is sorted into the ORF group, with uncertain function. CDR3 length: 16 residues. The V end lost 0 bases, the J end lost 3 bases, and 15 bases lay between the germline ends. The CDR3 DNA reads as TGCGCCAGCAGTCAATCGCGAGGAGGGCGGAACTACGAGCAGTACTTC. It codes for CASSQSRGGRNYEQYF.

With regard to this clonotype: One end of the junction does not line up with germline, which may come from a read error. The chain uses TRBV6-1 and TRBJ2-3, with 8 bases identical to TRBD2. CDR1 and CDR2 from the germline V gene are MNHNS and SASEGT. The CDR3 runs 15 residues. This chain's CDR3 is CGGGYGDRQRDTQYF. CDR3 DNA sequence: TGTGGCGGGGGGTACGGGGACCGGCAAAGAGATACGCAGTATTTC.

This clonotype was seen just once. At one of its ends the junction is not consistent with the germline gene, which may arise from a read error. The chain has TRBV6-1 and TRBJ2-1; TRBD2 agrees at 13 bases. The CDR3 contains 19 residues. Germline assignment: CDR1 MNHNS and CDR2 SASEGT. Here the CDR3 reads CASSVRLAGGCANYGELFF. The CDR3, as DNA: TGTGCCAGCAGTGTCAGACTAGCGGGGGGCTGTGCGAACTACGGTGAGCTGTTCTTC.

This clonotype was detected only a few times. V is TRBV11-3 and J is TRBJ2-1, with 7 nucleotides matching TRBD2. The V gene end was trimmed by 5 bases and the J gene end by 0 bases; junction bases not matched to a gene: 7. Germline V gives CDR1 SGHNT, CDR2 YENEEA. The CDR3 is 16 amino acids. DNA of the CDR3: TGTGCCAGCAGCCCTAGGACTAGAAGCTCCTACAATGAGCAGTTCTTC. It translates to CASSPRTRSSYNEQFF.

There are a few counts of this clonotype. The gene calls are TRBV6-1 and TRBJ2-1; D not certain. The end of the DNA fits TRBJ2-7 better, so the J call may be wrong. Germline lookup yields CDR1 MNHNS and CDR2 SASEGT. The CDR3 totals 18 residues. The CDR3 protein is CASSELALFGLGSYEQYF. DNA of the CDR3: TGTGCCAGCAGTGAATTGGCCTTGTTTGGATTGGGCTCCTACGAGCAGTACTTC.

In DNA form, the CDR3 reads TGTGCCAGCAGTTACCCGGTCCTGACCTACGAGCAGTACTTC. Residues: CASSYPVLTYEQYF. V gene TRBV6-2 or TRBV6-3 combines with J gene TRBJ2-1; unclear D gene. The closer fit of TRBJ2-7 to the DNA end suggests the J call may be wrong. CDR1 is MNHEY, CDR2 SVGEGT, per germline. The CDR3 contains 14 residues.

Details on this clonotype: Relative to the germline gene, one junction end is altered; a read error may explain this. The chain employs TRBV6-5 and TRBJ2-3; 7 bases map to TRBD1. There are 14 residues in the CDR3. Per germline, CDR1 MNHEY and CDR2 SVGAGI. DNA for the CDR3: TGTGCCAGCAGTTACTCGCCCGGGACAGAGACGCAGTATTTT. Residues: CASSYSPGTETQYF.

The CDR3 coding sequence is TGTGCCAGCAGTTACTCGGGCAGGGTCGGAGCCAAAAACATTCAGTACTTC. Translation: CASSYSGRVGAKNIQYF. The chain has TRBV6-2 or TRBV6-3 and TRBJ2-4, with D tentatively TRBD1 (5 bases). Germline V gives CDR1 MNHEY, CDR2 SVGEGT. The CDR3 extends over 17 amino acids. V lost 0 bases to trimming and J lost 0 bases, with 12 bases between them.

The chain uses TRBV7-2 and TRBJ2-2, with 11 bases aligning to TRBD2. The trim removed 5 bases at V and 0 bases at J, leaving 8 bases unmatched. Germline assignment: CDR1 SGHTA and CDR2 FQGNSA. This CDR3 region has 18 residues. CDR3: CASSPDRLAGTNTGELFF. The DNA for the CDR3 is TGTGCCAGCAGCCCCGACCGACTAGCGGGGACGAACACCGGGGAGCTGTTTTTT.

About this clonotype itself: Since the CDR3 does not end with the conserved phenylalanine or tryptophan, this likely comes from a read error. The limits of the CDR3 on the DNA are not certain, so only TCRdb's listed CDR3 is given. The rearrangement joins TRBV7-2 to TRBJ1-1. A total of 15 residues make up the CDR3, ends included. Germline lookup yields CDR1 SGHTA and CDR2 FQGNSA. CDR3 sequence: CASSSTGYYEQFFGQ.

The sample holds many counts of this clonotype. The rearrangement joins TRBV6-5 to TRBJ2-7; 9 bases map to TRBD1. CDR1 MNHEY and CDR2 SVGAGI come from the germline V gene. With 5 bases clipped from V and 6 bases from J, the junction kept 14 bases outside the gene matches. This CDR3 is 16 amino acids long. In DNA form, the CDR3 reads TGTGCCAGCAGTCCAGAACAGGGGGCGGGTATTACCGAGCAGTACTTC. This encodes CASSPEQGAGITEQYF.

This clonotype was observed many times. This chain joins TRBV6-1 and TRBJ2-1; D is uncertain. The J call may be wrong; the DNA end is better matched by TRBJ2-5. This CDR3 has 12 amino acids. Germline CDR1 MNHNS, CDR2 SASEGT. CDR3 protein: CASSEVGETQYF. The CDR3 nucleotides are TGTGCCAGCAGTGAAGTGGGGGAGACCCAGTACTTC.

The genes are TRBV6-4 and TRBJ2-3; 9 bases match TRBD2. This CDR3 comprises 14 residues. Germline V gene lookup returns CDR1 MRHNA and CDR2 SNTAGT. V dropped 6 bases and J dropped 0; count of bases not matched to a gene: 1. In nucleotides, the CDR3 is TGTGCCAGCAGCCTAGCGGGAAGCACAGATACGCAGTATTTT. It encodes CASSLAGSTDTQYF.

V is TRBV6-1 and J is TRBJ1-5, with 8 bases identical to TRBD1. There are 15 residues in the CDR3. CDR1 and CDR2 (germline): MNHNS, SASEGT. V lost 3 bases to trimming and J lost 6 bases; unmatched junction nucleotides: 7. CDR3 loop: CASSDDRGAGQPQHF. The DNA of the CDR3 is TGTGCCAGCAGTGACGACAGGGGAGCAGGTCAGCCCCAGCATTTT.

CDR3 loop: CAGGGGGDPDTQYF. The CDR3 DNA sequence: TGTGCGGGCGGAGGAGGGGGCGACCCAGATACGCAGTACTTC. The rearrangement joins TRBV6-1 to TRBJ2-3, with a weak D call TRBD1 (7 bases). Judging by the DNA end, TRBJ2-7 fits better; the J call may be wrong. The CDR3 spans 14 residues. Germline loops: CDR1 MNHNS, CDR2 SASEGT.

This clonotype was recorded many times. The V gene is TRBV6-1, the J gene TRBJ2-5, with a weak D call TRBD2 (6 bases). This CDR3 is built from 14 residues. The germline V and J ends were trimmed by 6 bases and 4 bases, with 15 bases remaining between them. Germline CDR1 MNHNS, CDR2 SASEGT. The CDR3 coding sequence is TGTGCCAGCAGCAACCCCCTGGGGGGAGAGACCCAGTACTTC. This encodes CASSNPLGGETQYF.

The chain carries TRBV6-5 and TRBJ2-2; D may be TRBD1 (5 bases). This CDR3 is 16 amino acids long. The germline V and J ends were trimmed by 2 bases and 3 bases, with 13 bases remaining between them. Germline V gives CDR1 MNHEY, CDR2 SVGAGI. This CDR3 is CASSYTGQKDTGELFF. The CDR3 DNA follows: TGTGCCAGCAGTTACACTGGACAAAAAGACACCGGGGAGCTGTTTTTT.

CDR3 protein: CAISDRDRASKEQYF. The CDR3 DNA reads TGTGCCATCAGTGACCGGGACAGGGCTTCGAAAGAGCAGTACTTC. The chain links TRBV10-3 to TRBJ2-1; 9 nucleotides agree with TRBD1. The end of the DNA aligns better with TRBJ2-7, so the J call may be wrong. Germline values: CDR1 ENHRY, CDR2 SYGVKD. The CDR3 contains 15 residues.